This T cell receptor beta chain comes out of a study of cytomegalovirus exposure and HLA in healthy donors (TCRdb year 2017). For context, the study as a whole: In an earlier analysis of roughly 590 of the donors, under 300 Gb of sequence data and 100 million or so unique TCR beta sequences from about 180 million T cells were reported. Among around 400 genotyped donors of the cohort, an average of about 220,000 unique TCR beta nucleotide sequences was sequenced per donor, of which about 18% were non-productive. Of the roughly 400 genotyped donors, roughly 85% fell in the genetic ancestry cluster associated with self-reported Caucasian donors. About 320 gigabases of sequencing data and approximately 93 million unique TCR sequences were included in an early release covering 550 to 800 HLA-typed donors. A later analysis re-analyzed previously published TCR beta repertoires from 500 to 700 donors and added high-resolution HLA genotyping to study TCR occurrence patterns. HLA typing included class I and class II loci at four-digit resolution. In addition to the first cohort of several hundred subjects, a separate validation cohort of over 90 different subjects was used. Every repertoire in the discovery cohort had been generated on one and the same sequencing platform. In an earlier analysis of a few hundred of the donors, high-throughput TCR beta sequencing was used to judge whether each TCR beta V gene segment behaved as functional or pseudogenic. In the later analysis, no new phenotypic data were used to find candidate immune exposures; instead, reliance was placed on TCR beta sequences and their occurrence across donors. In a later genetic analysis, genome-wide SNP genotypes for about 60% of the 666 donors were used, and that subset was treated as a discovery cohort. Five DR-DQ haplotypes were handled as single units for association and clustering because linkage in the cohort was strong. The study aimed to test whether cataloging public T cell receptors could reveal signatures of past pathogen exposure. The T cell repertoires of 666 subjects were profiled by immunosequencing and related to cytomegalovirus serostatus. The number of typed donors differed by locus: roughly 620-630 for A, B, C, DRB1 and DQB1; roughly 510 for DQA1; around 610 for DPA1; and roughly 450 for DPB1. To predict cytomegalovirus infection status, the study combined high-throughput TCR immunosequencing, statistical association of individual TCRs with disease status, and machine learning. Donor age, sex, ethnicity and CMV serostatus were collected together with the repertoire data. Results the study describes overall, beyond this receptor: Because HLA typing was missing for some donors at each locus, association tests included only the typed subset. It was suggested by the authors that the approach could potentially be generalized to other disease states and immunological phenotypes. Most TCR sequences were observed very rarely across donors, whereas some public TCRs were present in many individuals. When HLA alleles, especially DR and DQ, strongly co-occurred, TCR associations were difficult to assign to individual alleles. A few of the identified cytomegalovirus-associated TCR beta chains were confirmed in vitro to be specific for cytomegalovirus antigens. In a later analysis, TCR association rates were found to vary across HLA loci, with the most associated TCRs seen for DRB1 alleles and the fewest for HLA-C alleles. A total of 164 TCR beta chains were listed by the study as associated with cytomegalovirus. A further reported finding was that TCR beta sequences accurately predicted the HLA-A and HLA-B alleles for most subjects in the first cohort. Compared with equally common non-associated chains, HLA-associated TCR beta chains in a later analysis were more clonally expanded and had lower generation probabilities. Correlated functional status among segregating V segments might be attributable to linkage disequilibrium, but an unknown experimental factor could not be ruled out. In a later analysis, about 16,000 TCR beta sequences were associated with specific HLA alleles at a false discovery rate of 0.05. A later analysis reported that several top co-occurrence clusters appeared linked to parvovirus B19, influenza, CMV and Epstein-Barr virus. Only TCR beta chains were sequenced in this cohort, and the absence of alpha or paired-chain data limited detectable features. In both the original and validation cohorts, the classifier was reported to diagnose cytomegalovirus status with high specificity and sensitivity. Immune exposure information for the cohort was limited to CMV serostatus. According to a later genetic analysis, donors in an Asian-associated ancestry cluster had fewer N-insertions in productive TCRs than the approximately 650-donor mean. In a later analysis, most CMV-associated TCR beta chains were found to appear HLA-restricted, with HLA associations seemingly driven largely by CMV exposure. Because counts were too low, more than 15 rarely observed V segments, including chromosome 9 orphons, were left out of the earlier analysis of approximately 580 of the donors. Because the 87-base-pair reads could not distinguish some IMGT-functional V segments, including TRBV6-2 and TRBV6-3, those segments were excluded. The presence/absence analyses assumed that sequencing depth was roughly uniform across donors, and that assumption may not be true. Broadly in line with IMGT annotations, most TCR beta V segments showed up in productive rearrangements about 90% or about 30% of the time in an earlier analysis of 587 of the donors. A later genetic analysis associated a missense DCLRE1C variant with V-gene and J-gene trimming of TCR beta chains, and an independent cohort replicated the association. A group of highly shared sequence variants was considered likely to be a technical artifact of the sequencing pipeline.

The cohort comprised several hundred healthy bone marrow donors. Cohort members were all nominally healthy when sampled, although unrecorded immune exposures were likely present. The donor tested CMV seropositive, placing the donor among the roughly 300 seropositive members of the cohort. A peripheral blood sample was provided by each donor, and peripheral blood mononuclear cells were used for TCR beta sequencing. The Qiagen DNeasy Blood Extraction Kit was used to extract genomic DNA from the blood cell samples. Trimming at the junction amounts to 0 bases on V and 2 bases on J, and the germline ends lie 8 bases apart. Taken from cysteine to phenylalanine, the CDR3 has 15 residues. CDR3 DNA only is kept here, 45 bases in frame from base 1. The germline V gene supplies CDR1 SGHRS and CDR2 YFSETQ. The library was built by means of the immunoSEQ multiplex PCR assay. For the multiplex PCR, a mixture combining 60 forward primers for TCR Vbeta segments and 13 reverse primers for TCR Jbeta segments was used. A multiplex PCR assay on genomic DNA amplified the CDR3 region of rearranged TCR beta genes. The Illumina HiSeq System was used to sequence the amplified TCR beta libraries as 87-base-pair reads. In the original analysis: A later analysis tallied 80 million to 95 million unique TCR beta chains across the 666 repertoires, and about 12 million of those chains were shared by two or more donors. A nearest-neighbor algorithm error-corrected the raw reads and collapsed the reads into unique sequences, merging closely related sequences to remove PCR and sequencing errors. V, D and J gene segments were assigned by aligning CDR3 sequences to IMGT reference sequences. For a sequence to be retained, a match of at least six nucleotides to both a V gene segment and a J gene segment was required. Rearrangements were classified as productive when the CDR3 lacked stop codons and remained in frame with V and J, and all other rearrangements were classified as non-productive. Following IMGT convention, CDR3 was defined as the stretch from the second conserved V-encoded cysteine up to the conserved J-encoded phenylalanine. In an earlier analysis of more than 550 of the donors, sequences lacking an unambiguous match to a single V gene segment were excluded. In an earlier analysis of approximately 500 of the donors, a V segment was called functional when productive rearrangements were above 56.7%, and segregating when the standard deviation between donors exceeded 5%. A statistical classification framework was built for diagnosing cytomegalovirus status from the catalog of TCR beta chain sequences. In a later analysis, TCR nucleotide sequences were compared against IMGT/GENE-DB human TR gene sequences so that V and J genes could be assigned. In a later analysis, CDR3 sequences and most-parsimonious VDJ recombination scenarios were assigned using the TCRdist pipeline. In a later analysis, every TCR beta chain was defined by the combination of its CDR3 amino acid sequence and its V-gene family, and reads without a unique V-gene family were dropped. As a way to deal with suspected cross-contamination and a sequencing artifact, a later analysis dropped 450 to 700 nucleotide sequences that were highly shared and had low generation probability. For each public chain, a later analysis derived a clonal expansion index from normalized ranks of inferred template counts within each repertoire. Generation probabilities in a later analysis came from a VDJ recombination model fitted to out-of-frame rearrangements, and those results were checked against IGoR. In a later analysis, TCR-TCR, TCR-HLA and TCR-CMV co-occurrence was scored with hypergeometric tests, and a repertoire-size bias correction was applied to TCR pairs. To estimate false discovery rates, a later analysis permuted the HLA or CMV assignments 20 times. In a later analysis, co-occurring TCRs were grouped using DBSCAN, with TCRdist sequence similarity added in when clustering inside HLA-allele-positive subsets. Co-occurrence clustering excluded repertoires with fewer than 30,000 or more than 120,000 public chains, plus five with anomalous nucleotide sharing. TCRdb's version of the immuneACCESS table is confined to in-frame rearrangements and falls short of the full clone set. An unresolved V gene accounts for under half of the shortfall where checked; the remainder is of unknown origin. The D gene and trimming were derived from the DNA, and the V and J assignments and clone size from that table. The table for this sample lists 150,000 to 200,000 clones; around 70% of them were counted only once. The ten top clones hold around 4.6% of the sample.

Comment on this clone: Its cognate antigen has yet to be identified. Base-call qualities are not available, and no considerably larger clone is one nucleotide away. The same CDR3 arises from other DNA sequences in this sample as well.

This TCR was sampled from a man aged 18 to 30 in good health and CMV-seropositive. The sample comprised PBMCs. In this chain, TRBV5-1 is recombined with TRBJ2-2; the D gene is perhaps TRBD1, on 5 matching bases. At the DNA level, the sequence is TGCGCCAGCAGCTTGGTGCAGGGTAACACCGGGGAGCTGTTTTTT. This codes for CASSLVQGNTGELFF.